This TCR beta chain was sequenced in a study of T cell repertoires in cytomegalovirus infection. The overall study: Public TCR beta signatures indicated both CMV infection and matching HLA type.

Germline V gene data show CDR1 as DFQATT and CDR2 as SNEGSKA (reference sequence). The CDR3 has 13 residues. The junction had 7 bases not matched to a gene; V was cut back by 6 bases and J by 3 bases. Study-wide results and caveats: HLA-C-restricted TCR beta clonotypes specific for CMV led the ex vivo response. Adding up the frequency of public TCR beta families identified people who carried CMV plus the relevant HLA.

TCRdb processed the reads anew with MiXCR; each CDR3 protein has one entry. This table has hundreds of thousands of distinct CDR3 sequences, roughly 24% appearing once. Points on this clonotype: Its cognate antigen is unknown.

Material for sequencing was CD8+ T cells from PBMCs. This receptor was identified in a human donor in good health (CMV status not recorded). Some clones in this sample may be carry-over from other donors' samples. This chain uses TRBV20-1 with TRBJ2-7; 8 bases map to TRBD1. The CDR3 nucleotides read TGCAGTGCCGAGACAGGGGAAGACTACGAGCAGTACTTC. Residues: CSAETGEDYEQYF.